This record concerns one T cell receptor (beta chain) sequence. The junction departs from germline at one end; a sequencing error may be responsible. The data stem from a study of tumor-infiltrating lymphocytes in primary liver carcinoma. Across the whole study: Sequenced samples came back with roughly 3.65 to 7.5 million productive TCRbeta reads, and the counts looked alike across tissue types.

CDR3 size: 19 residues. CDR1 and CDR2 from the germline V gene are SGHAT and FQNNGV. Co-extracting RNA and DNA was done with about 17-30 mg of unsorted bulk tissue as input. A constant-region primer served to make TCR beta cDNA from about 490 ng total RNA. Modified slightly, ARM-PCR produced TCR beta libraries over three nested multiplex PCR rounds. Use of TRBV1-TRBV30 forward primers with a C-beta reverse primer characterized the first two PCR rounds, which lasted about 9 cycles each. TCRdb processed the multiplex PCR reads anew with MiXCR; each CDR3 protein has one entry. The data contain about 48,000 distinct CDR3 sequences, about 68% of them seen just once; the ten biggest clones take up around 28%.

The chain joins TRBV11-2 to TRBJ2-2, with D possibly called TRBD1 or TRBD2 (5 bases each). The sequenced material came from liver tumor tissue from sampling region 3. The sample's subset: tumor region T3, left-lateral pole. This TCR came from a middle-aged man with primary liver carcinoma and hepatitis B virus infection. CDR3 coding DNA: TGTGGCAGCATCTTAGATCGTGGGGGAGTGCGCCCGAACACCGGGGAGCTGTTTTTT. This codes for CGSILDRGGVRPNTGELFF.